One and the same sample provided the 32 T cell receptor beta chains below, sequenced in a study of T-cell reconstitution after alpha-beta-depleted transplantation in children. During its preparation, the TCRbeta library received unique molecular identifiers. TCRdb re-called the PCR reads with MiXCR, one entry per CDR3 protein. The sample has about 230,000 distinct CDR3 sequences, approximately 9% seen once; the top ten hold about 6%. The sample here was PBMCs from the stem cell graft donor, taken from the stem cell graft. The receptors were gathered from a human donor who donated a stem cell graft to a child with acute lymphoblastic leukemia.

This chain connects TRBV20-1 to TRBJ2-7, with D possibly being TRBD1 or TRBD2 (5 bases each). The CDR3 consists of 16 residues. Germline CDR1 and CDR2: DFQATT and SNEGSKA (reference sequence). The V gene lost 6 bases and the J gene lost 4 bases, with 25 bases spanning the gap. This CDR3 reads CSANSPGPSYDYEQYF. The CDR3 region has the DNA TGCAGTGCAAATAGTCCGGGACCCTCGTACGATTACGAGCAGTACTTC.

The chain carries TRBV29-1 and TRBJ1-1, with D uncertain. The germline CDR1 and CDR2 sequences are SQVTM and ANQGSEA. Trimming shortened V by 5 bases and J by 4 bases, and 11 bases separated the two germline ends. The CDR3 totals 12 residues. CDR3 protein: CSVIYSPTEAFF. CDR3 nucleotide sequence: TGCAGCGTTATTTACAGTCCCACTGAAGCTTTCTTT.

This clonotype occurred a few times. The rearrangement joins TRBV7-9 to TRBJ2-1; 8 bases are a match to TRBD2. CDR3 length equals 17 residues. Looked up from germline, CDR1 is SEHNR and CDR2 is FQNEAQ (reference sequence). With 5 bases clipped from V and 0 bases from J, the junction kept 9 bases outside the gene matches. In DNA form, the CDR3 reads TGTGCCAGCAGCCCCGGACTAGCCCTAAGCTCCTACAATGAGCAGTTCTTC. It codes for CASSPGLALSSYNEQFF.

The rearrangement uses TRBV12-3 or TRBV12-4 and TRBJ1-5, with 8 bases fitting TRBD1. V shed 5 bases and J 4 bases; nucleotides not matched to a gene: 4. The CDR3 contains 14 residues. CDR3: CASSQGQANQPQHF. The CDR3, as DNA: TGTGCCAGCAGTCAGGGACAGGCAAATCAGCCCCAGCATTTT.

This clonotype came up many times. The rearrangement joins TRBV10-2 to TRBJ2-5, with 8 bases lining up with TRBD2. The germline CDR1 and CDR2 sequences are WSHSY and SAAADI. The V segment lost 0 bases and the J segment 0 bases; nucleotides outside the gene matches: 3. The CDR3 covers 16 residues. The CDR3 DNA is TGCGCCAGCAGTGAGTCAGCAGCGGGGGACCAAGAGACCCAGTACTTC. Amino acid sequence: CASSESAAGDQETQYF.

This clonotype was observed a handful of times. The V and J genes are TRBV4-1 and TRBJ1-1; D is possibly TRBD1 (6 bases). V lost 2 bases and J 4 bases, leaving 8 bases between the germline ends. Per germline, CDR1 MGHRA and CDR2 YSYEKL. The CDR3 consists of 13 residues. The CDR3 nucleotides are TGCGCCAGCAGCCAACAGGGGTTCACTGAAGCTTTCTTT. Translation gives CASSQQGFTEAFF.

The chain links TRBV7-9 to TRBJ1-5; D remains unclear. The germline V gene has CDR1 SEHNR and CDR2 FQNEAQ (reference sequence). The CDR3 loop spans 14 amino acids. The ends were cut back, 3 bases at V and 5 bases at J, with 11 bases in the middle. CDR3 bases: TGTGCCAGCAGCTTGCCGACATCCGATCAGCCCCAGCATTTT. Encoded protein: CASSLPTSDQPQHF. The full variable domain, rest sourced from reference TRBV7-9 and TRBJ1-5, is DTGVSQNPRHKITKRGQNVTFRCDPISEHNRLYWYRQTLGQGPEFLTYFQNEAQLEKSRLLSDRFSAERPKGSFSTLEIQRTEQGDSAMYLCASSLPTSDQPQHFGDGTRLSIL.

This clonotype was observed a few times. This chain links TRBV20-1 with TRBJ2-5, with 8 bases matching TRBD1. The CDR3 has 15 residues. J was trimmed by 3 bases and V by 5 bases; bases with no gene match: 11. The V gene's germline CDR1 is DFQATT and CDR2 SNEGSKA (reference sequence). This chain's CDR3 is CSARRADRVEETQYF. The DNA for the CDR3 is TGCAGTGCTCGACGCGCGGACAGGGTGGAAGAGACCCAGTACTTC.

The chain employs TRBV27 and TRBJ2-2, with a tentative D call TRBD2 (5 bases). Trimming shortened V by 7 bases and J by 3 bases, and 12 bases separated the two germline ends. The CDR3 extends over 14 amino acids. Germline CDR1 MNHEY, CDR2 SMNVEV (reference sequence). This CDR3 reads CASKEAWDTGELFF. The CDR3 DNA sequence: TGTGCCAGCAAGGAGGCTTGGGACACCGGGGAGCTGTTTTTT.

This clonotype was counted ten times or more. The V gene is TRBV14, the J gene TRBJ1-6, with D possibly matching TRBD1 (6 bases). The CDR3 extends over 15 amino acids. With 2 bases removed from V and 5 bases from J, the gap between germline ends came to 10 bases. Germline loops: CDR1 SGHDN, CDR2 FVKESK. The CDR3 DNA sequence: TGTGCCAGCAGCCAAACGGACAGCCATAATTCACCCCTCCACTTT. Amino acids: CASSQTDSHNSPLHF.

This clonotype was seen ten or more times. CDR3 amino acids: CASSLGGGNADTQYF. In nucleotides, the CDR3 is TGTGCCAGCAGCTTAGGCGGGGGGAACGCAGATACGCAGTATTTT. V is TRBV7-2 and J is TRBJ2-3; 8 bases are a match to TRBD2. CDR3 size: 15 residues. The germline V gene encodes CDR1 SGHTA and CDR2 FQGNSA. Germline trimming cut 1 base from V and 4 bases from J; bases unmatched to any gene: 4.

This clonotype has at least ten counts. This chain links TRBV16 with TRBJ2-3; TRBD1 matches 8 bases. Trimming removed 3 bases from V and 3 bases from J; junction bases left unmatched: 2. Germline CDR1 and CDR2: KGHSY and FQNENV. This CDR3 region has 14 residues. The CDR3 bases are TGTGCCAGCAGCCAGGACAGGGCAACAGATACGCAGTATTTT. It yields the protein CASSQDRATDTQYF.

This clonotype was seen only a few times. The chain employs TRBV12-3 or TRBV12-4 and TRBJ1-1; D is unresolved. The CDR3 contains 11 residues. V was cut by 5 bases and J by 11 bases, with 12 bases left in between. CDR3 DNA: TGTGCCAGCAGTCTCTCACGATTCGCTTTCTTT. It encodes CASSLSRFAFF.

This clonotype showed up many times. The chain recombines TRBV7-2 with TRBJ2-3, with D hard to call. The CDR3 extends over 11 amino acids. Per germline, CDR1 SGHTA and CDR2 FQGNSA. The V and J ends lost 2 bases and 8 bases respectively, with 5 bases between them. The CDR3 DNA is TGTGCCAGCAGCTTAATGTCTACGCAGTATTTT. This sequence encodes CASSLMSTQYF. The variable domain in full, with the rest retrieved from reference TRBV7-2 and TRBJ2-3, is GAGVSQSPSNKVTEKGKDVELRCDPISGHTALYWYRQSLGQGLEFLIYFQGNSAPDKSGLPSDRFSAERTGGSVSTLTIQRTQQEDSAVYLCASSLMSTQYFGPGTRLTVL.

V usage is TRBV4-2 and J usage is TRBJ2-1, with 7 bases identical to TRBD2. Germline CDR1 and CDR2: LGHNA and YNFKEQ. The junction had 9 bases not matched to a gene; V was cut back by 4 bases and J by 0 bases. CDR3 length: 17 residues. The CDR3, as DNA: TGTGCCAGCAGCCTCCTAGCGGCCTCCAGCTCCTACAATGAGCAGTTCTTC. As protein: CASSLLAASSSYNEQFF.

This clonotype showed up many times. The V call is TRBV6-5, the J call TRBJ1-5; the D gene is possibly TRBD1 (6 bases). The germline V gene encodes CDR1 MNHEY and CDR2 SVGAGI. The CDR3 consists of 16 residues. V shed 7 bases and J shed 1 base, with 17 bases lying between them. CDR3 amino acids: CASNPLGGGSNQPQHF. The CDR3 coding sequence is TGTGCCAGCAACCCATTAGGGGGTGGAAGCAATCAGCCCCAGCATTTT.

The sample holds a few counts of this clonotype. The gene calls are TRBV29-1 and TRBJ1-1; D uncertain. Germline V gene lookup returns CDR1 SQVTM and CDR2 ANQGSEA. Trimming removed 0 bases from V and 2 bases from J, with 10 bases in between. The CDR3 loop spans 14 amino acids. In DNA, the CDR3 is TGCAGCGTTGAAGATTGGAATCCCAACACTGAAGCTTTCTTT. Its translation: CSVEDWNPNTEAFF. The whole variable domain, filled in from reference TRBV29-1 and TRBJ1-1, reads SAVISQKPSRDICQRGTSLTIQCQVDSQVTMMFWYRQQPGQSLTLIATANQGSEATYESGFVIDKFPISRPNLTFSTLTVSNMSPEDSSIYLCSVEDWNPNTEAFFGQGTRLTVV.

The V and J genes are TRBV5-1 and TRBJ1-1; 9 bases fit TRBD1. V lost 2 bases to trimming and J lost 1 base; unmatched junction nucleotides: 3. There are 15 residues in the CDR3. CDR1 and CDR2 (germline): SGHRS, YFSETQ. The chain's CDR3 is CASSFPQGANTEAFF. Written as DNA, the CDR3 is TGCGCCAGCAGCTTCCCACAGGGGGCGAACACTGAAGCTTTCTTT.

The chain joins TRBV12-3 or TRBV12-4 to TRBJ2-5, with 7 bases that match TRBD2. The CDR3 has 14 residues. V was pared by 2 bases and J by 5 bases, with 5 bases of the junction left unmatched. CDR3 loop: CASSLLWGGETQYF. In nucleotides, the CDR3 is TGTGCCAGCAGTTTACTGTGGGGGGGTGAGACCCAGTACTTC.

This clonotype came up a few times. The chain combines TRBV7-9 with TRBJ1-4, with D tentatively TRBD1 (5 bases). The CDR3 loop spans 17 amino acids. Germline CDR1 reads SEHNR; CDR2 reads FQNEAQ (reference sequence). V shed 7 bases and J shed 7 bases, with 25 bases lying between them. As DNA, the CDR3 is TGTGCCAGCACCAAGACAGTCCACTTGGGATTAGGTGAAAAACTGTTTTTT. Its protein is CASTKTVHLGLGEKLFF.

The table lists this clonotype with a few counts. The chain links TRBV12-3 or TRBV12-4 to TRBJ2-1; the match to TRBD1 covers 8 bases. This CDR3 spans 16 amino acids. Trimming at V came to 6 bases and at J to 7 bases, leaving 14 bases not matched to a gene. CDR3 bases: TGTGCCAGCAGCGCCCCCGGGCGGGACAGGAATAATGAGCAGTTCTTC. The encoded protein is CASSAPGRDRNNEQFF.

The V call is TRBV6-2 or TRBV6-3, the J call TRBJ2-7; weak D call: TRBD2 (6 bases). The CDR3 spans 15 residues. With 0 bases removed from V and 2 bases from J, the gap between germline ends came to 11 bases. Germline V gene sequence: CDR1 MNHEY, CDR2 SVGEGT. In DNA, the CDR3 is TGTGCCAGCAGTTACTCAGCCGGGGGAACCTACGAGCAGTACTTC. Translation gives CASSYSAGGTYEQYF.

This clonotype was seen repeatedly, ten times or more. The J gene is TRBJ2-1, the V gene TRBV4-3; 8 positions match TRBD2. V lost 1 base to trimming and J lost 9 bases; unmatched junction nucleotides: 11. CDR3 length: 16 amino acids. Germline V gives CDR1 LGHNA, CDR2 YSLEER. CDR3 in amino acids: CASSQVAGGARSEQFF. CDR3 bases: TGCGCCAGCAGCCAAGTCGCCGGGGGGGCTCGAAGTGAGCAGTTCTTC.

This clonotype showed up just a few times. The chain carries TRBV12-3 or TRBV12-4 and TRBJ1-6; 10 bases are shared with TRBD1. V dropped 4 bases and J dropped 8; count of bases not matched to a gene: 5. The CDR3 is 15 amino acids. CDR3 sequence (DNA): TGTGCCAGCAGTTATGGGGGGACAGGGGATTCACCCCTCCACTTT. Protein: CASSYGGTGDSPLHF.

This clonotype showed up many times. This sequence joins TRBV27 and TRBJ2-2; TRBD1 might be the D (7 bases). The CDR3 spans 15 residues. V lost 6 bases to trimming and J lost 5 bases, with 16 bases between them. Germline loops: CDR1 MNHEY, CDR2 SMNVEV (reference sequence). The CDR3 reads CASRNQGGGTGELFF. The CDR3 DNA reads TGTGCCAGCAGAAACCAGGGGGGTGGAACCGGGGAGCTGTTTTTT.

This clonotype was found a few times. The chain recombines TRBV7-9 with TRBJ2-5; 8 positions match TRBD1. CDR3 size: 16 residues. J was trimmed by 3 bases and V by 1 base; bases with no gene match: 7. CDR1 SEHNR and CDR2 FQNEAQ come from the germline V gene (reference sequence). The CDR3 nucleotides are TGTGCCAGCAGCTTAGGGACCCGGACAGGGAAAGAGACCCAGTACTTC. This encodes CASSLGTRTGKETQYF.

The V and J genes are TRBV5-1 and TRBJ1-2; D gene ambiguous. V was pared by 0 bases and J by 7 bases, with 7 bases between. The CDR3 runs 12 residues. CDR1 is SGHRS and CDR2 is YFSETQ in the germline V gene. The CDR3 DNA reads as TGCGCCAGCAGCTTGGAACACTTTGGCTACACCTTC. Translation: CASSLEHFGYTF.

CDR3 in amino acids: CATNAGGSQETQYF. The CDR3 DNA follows: TGTGCCACAAACGCGGGCGGGAGTCAAGAGACCCAGTACTTC. The chain couples TRBV7-2 to TRBJ2-5; 7 positions agree with TRBD2. Per germline, CDR1 SGHTA and CDR2 FQGNSA. This CDR3 has 14 residues. The ends lost 10 bases at V and 2 bases at J; junction bases unmatched: 10.

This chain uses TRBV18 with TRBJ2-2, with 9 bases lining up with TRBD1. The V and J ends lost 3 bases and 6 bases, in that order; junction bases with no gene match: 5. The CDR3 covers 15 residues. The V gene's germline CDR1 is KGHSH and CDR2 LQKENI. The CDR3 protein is CASSPPDRGAGELFF. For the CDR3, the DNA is TGTGCCAGCTCACCCCCGGACAGGGGCGCCGGGGAGCTGTTTTTT.

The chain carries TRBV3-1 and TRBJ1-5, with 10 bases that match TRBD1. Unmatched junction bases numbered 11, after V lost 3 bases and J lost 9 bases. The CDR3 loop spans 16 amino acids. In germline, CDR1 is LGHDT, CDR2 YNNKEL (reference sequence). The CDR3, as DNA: TGTGCCAGCAGCCAGGGTACCGGGACAGGGGAAGGGCCCCAGCATTTT. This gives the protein CASSQGTGTGEGPQHF.

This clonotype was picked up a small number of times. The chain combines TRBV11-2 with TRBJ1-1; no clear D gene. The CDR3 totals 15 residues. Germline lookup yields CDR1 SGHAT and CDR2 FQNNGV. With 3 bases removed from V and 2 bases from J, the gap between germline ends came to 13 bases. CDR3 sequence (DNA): TGTGCCAGCAGCTTTGGCCAGACCCACAACACTGAAGCTTTCTTT. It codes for CASSFGQTHNTEAFF.

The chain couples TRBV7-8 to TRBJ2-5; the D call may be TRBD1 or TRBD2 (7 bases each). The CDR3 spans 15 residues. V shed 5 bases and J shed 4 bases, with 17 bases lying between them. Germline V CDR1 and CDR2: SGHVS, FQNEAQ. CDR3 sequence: CASSPLRGGGETQYF. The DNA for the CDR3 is TGTGCCAGCAGCCCCCTCAGGGGGGGAGGAGAGACCCAGTACTTC. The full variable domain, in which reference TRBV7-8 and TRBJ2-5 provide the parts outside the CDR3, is GAGVSQSPRYKVAKRGQDVALRCDPISGHVSLFWYQQALGQGPEFLTYFQNEAQLDKSGLPSDRFFAERPEGSVSTLKIQRTQQEDSAVYLCASSPLRGGGETQYFGPGTRLLVL.